Below, 3 T cell receptor beta chains from the same sample are listed, as sequenced in a study of blood T cells in healthy people across ages. Combining a sample-barcoded 5' primer with a J-beta primer mix, a second PCR ran for about 7 to 12 cycles. Via MiXCR, TCRdb re-called the 5' RACE reads, giving one row per CDR3 protein. The sample comprises about 1.8 million distinct CDR3 sequences, roughly 50% of which are singletons, and less than 2.5% rests with the top ten. Specimen: blood. The receptors here all came from a woman in her thirties or forties in good health.

The V call is TRBV3-1, the J call TRBJ2-1, with a weak D call TRBD2 (6 bases). CDR1 LGHDT and CDR2 YNNKEL come from the germline V gene (reference sequence). The CDR3 contains 13 residues. V gave up 4 bases and J gave up 6 bases, with 10 bases separating them. CDR3 in amino acids: CASSPRLGNEQFF. CDR3 nucleotide sequence: TGTGCCAGCAGCCCCAGACTAGGCAATGAGCAGTTCTTC.

Points on this clonotype: A much larger clone sits a single nucleotide away, making a read error possible. The DNA of the CDR3 is TGTGCCAGCGGCCTAGTGGACAGGGGGTACGAGCAGTACTTC. This codes for CASGLVDRGYEQYF. The chain links TRBV7-2 to TRBJ2-5, with TRBD1 identical over 10 bases. Judging by the DNA end, TRBJ2-7 fits better; the J call may be wrong. Germline values: CDR1 SGHTA, CDR2 FQGNSA. The CDR3 has 14 amino acids.

V gene TRBV7-2 combines with J gene TRBJ1-6; D gene uncertain. The CDR3 has 15 amino acids. The germline V gene encodes CDR1 SGHTA and CDR2 FQGNSA. V lost 5 bases, J lost 7 bases, and 15 bases lay in between. Here the CDR3 reads CASSPGAVYNSPLHF. The CDR3, as DNA: TGTGCCAGCAGCCCAGGAGCGGTCTACAATTCACCCCTCCACTTT.